These 5 T cell receptor beta chains originate from one sample sequenced in a study of shared clonotypes between healthy human individuals. Method: immunoSEQ multiplex PCR; TCRdb's copy keeps in-frame clones and lacks some. In the table there are some 2.1 million clones, 95% of which are singletons. The sample taken for sequencing was naive CD4+ T cells sorted from blood. Regarding subset: CD45RA+ positively selected. The receptors were sampled from a man between 18 and 29 years old in good health.

The chain combines TRBV13 with TRBJ2-1; D unresolved. V gave up 1 base and J gave up 0 bases, with 13 bases separating them. Per the germline V gene, CDR1 is PRHDT and CDR2 is FYEKMQ (reference sequence). The CDR3 is 17 residues long. The CDR3 nucleotides read TGTGCCAGCAGCTTAGCCACATTTGTATCCTCCTACAATGAGCAGTTCTTC. Translation: CASSLATFVSSYNEQFF.

This rearrangement joins TRBV7-2 to TRBJ2-7; unclear D gene. The V end was cut by 5 bases, the J end by 0 bases, with 14 bases between. This CDR3 region has 15 residues. Germline CDR1 SGHTA, CDR2 FQGNSA. This CDR3 reads CASSPRLMSSYEQYF. CDR3 in DNA: TGTGCCAGCAGCCCCCGACTGATGAGCTCCTACGAGCAGTACTTC.

This clone showed up just once. This chain connects TRBV19 to TRBJ2-7; D perhaps matches TRBD2 (5 bases). CDR3 length: 13 amino acids. The V end was cut by 6 bases, the J end by 2 bases, with 11 bases between. Germline-derived CDR1 and CDR2 are LNHDA and SQIVND (reference sequence). CDR3 sequence (DNA): TGTGCCAGTAGCCTCCGGGGAACCTACGAGCAGTACTTC. This translates into CASSLRGTYEQYF. The full variable domain, its missing parts supplied by reference TRBV19 and TRBJ2-7, is DGGITQSPKYLFRKEGQNVTLSCEQNLNHDAMYWYRQDPGQGLRLIYYSQIVNDFQKGDIAEGYSVSREKKESFPLTVTSAQKNPTAFYLCASSLRGTYEQYFGPGTRLTVT.

The V gene is TRBV6-5, the J gene TRBJ2-5; 7 bases are shared with TRBD2. The CDR3 totals 14 residues. Germline lookup yields CDR1 MNHEY and CDR2 SVGAGI. Trimming at V came to 1 base and at J to 5 bases, leaving 4 bases not matched to a gene. The CDR3 nucleotides read TGTGCCAGCAGTTACTTGGGGGGGAGGGAGACCCAGTACTTC. Translation: CASSYLGGRETQYF.

This clone has a single count. Other DNA sequences of this sample code for an identical CDR3. The chain recombines TRBV30 with TRBJ1-2; 7 bases fit TRBD1. Germline CDR1 GTSNPN, CDR2 SVGIG (reference sequence). The CDR3 has 12 amino acids. The J segment lost 4 bases and the V segment lost 2 bases, leaving 1 base of the junction unmatched. CDR3: CAWSRDSYGYTF. CDR3 DNA sequence: TGTGCCTGGAGTAGGGACAGCTATGGCTACACCTTC.